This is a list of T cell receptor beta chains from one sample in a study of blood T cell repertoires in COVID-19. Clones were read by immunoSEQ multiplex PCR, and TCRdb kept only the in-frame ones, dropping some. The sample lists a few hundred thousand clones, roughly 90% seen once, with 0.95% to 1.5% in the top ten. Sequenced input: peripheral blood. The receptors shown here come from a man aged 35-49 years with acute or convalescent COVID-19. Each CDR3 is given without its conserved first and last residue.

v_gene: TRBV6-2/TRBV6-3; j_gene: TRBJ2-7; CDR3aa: ASSTVSYEQY
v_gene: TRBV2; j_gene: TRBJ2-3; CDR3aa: ASIPLGGGTDTQY
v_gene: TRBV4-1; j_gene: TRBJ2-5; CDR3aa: ASRADVAGGQETQY
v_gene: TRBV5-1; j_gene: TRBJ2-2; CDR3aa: ASSLFPKGHPGQGAQTNTGELF
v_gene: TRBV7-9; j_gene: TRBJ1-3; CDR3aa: ASSLSSTGSGNTIY
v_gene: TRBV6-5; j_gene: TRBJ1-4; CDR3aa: ASSRDTATNEKLF
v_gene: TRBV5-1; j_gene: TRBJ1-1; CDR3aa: ASSLGQAIEAF
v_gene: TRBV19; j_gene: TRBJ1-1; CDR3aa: ATAEGQANTEAF
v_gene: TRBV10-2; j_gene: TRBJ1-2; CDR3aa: ASSENAGFELDT
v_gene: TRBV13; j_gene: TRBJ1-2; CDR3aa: ASSPGQGDYGYT
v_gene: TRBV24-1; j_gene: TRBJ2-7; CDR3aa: ATSDRTSGSYEQY
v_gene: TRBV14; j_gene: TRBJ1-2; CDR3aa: ASSQDELSGWGYT
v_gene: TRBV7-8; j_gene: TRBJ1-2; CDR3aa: ASSLYQGSGYT
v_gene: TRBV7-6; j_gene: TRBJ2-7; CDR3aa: ASSLTSGVSYEQY